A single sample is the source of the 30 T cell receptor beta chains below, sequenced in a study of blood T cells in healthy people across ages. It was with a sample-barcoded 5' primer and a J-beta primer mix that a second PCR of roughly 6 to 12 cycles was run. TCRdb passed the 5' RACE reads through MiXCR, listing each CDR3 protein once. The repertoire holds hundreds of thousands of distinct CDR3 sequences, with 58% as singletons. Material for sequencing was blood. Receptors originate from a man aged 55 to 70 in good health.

DNA for the CDR3: TGTGCCAGCAGTTACTCCCTAGCGGGGGTCTCCTACAATGAGCAGTTCTTC. Translated, it gives CASSYSLAGVSYNEQFF. This rearrangement joins TRBV6-2 or TRBV6-3 to TRBJ2-1, with 10 bases fitting TRBD2. The germline V gene has CDR1 MNHEY and CDR2 SVGEGT. This CDR3 contains 17 residues. With 0 bases clipped from V and 0 bases from J, the junction kept 2 bases outside the gene matches.

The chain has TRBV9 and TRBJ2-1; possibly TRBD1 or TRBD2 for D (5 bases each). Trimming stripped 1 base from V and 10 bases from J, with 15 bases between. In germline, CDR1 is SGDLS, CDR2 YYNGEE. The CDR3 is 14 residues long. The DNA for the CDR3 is TGTGCCAGCAGCGTAATGGACCAGTGGGGGGAGCAGTTCTTC. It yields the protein CASSVMDQWGEQFF.

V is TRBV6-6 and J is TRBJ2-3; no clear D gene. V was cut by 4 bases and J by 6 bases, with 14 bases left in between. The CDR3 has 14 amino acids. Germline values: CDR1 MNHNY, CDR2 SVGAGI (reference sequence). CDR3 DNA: TGTGCCAGCAGTTCTCCGGGCTTGGCGGATACGCAGTATTTT. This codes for CASSSPGLADTQYF.

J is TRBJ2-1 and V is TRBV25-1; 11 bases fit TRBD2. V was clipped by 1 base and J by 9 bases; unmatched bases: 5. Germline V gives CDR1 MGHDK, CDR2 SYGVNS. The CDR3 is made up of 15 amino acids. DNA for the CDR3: TGTGCCAGCAGTGAATCCGGGACTAGCGGCATTGAGCAGTTCTTC. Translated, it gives CASSESGTSGIEQFF. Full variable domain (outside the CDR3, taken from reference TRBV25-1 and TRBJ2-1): EADIYQTPRYLVIGTGKKITLECSQTMGHDKMYWYQQDPGMELHLIHYSYGVNSTEKGDLSSESTVSRIRTEHFPLTLESARPSHTSQYLCASSESGTSGIEQFFGPGTRLTVL.

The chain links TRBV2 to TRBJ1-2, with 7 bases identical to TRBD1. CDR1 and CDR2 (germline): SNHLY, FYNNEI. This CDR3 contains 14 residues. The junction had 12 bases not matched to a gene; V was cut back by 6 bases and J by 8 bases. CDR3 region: CASRPTGFTRGYTF. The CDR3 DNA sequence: TGTGCCAGCAGGCCGACAGGGTTCACGAGAGGCTACACCTTC.

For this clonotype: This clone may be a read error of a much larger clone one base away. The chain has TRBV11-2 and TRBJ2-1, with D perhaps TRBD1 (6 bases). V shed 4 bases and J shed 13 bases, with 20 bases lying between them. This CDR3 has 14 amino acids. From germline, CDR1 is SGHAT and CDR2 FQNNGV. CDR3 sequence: CASSSQGRQETQFF. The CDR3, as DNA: TGTGCCAGCAGCTCCCAGGGGCGGCAAGAGACCCAGTTCTTC.

The CDR3 loop reads CASIGGASGGALEQYF. CDR3 nucleotide sequence: TGTGCCAGCATCGGGGGTGCTAGCGGGGGGGCACTGGAGCAGTACTTC. The genes are TRBV11-2 and TRBJ2-4; 12 bases are a match to TRBD2. V lost 7 bases, J lost 13 bases, and 17 bases stayed unmatched. Germline V gene lookup returns CDR1 SGHAT and CDR2 FQNNGV. This CDR3 is 16 amino acids long. The full variable domain, with the rest looked up from reference TRBV11-2 and TRBJ2-4, is EAGVAQSPRYKIIEKRQSVAFWCNPISGHATLYWYQQILGQGPKLLIQFQNNGVVDDSQLPKDRFSAERLKGVDSTLKIQPAKLEDSAVYLCASIGGASGGALEQYFGAGTRLSVL.

The CDR3 DNA reads as TGTGCCAGCAGCTTGGGAGCCGCCGCCTACAATGAGCAGTTCTTC. Its protein product is CASSLGAAAYNEQFF. The J gene is TRBJ2-1, the V gene TRBV5-5; D is undetermined. The V gene lost 0 bases and the J gene lost 2 bases, with 9 bases spanning the gap. CDR3 size: 15 residues. Germline V gives CDR1 SGHKS, CDR2 YYEKEE (reference sequence).

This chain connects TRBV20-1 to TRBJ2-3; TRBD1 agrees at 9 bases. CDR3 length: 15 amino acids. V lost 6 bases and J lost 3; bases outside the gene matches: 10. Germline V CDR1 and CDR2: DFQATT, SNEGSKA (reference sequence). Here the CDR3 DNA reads TGCAGTGCACTCCGGGACAGGGCGGGGACAGATACGCAGTATTTT. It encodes CSALRDRAGTDTQYF.

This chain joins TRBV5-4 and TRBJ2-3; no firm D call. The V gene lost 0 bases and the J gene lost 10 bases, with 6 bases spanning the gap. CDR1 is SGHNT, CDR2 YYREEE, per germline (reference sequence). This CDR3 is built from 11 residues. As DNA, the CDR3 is TGTGCCAGCAGCTTGGCAGGAGCGCAGTATTTT. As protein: CASSLAGAQYF.

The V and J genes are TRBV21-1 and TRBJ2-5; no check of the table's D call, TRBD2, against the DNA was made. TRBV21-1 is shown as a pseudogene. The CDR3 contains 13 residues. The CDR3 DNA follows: TGTGCCAGGGGTGCGGGGGGTAAGGAGACCCAGTACTTC. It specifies CARGAGGKETQYF.

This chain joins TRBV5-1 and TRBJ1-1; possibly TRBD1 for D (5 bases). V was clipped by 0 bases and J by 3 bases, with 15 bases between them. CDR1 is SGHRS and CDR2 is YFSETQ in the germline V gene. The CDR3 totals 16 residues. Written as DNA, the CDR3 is TGCGCCAGCAGCTTGGCCGAGGGAGGGGAGGACACTGAAGCTTTCTTT. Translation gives CASSLAEGGEDTEAFF. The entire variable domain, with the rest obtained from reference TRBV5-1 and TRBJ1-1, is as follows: KAGVTQTPRYLIKTRGQQVTLSCSPISGHRSVSWYQQTPGQGLQFLFEYFSETQRNKGNFPGRFSGRQFSNSRSEMNVSTLELGDSALYLCASSLAEGGEDTEAFFGQGTRLTVV.

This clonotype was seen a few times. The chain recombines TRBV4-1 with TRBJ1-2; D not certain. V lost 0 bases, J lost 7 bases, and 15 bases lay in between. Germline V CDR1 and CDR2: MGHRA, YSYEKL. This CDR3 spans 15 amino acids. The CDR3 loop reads CASSQEWFPQRGYTF. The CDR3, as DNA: TGCGCCAGCAGCCAAGAGTGGTTTCCCCAACGTGGCTACACCTTC.

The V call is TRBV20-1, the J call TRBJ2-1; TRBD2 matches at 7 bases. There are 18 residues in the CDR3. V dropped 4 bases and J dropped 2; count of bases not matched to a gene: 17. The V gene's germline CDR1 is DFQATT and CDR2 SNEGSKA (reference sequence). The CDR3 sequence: CSATRAGRPLGAYNEQFF. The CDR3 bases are TGCAGTGCTACCCGCGCCGGGAGGCCCCTCGGCGCCTACAATGAGCAGTTCTTC.

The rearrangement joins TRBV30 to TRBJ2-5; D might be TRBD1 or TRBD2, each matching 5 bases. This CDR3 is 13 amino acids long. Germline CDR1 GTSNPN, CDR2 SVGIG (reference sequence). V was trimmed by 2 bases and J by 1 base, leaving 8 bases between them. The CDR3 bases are TGTGCCTGGAGTCCCGGGGCCCAAGAGACCCAGTACTTC. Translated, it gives CAWSPGAQETQYF.

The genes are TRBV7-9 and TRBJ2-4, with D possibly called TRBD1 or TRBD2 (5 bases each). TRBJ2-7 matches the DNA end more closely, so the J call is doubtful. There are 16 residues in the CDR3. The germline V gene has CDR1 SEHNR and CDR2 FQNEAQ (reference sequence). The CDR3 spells CASSLGFGTGSDEQYF. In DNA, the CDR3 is TGTGCCAGCAGCTTAGGTTTCGGGACGGGAAGCGACGAGCAGTACTTC.

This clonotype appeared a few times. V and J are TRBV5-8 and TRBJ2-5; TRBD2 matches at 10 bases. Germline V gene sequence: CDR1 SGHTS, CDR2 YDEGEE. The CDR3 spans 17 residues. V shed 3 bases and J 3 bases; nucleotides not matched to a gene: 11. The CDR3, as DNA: TGTGCCAGCAGCTCAGAGGGGATAGCGGGGGGAGAAGAGACCCAGTACTTC. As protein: CASSSEGIAGGEETQYF.

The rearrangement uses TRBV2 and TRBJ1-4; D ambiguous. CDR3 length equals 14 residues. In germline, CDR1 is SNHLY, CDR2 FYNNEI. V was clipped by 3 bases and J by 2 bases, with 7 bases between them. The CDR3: CASSDRWTNEKLFF. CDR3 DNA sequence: TGTGCCAGCAGTGATCGGTGGACTAATGAAAAACTGTTTTTT.

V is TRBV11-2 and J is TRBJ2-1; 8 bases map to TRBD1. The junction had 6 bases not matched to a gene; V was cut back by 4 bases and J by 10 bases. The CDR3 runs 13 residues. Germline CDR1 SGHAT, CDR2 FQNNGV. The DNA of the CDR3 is TGTGCCAGCAGCTCGGACAGGGAAGGGGAGCAGTTCTTC. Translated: CASSSDREGEQFF.

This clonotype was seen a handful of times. CDR3 sequence (DNA): TGCGCCAGCTGGAGGGGATTACGCACAGATACGCAGTATTTT. Amino acids: CASWRGLRTDTQYF. The chain has TRBV5-1 and TRBJ2-3, with a tentative D call TRBD2 (6 bases). This CDR3 contains 14 residues. CDR1 and CDR2 (germline): SGHRS, YFSETQ. Trimming stripped 7 bases from V and 1 base from J, with 13 bases between.

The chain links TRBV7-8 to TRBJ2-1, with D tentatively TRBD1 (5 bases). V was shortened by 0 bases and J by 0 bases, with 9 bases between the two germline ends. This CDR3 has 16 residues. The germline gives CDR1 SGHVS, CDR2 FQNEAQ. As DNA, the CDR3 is TGTGCCAGCAGCTTAGCAACAGGACACTCCTACAATGAGCAGTTCTTC. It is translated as CASSLATGHSYNEQFF.

CDR3 residues: CASSSQGRDTEAFF. The CDR3 DNA follows: TGTGCCAGCAGTTCACAGGGTCGCGACACTGAAGCTTTCTTT. J is TRBJ1-1 and V is TRBV6-5, with D maybe TRBD1 (6 bases). CDR1 is MNHEY, CDR2 SVGAGI, per germline. This CDR3 comprises 14 residues. V lost 4 bases to trimming and J lost 3 bases, with 12 bases between them.

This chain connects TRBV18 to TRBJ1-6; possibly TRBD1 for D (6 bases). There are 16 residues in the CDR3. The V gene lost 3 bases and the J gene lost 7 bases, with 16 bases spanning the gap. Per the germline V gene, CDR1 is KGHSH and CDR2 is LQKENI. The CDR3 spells CASSPGQGAGNSPLHF. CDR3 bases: TGTGCCAGCTCACCGGGACAAGGGGCTGGCAATTCACCCCTCCACTTT.

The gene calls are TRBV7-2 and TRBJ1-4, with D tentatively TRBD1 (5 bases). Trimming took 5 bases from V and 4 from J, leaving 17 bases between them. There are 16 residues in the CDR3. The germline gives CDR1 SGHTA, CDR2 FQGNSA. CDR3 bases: TGTGCCAGCAGCCCTCAATTGACAGAACATAATGAAAAACTGTTTTTT. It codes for CASSPQLTEHNEKLFF.

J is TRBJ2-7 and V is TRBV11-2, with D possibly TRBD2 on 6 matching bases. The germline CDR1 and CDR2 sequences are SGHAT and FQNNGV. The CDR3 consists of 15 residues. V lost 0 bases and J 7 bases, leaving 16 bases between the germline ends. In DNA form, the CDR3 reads TGTGCCAGCAGCTTAGATCGGGAGAGGGGTAAAGAGCAGTACTTC. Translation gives CASSLDRERGKEQYF.

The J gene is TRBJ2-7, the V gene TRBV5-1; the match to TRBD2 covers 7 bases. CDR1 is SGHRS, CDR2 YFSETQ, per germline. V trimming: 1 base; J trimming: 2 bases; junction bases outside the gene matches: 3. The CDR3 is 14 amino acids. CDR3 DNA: TGCGCCAGCAGCTTGATAGCGGGTCCCTACGAGCAGTACTTC. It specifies CASSLIAGPYEQYF.

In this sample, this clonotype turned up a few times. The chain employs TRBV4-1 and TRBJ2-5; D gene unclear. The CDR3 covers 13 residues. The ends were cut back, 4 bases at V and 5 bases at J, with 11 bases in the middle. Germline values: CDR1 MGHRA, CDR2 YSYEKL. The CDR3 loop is CASSPHGVETQYF. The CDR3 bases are TGCGCCAGCAGCCCCCATGGGGTGGAGACCCAGTACTTC.

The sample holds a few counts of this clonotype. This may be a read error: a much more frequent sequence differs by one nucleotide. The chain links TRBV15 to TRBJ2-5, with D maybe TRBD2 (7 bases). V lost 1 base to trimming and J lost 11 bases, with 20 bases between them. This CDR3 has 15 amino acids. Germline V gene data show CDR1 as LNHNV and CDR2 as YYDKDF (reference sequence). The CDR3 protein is CATSRVHTGRDEQYF. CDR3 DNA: TGTGCCACCAGCAGAGTTCATACAGGGAGGGATGAGCAGTACTTC.

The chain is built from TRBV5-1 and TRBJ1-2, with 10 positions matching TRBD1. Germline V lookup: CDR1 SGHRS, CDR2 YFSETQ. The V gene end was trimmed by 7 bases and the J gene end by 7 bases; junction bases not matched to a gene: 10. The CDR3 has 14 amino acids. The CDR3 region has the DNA TGCGCCAGCCGCGAGGGACAGGGGAGCTGTGGCTACACCTTC. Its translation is CASREGQGSCGYTF. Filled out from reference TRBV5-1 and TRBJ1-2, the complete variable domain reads KAGVTQTPRYLIKTRGQQVTLSCSPISGHRSVSWYQQTPGQGLQFLFEYFSETQRNKGNFPGRFSGRQFSNSRSEMNVSTLELGDSALYLCASREGQGSCGYTFGSGTRLTVV.

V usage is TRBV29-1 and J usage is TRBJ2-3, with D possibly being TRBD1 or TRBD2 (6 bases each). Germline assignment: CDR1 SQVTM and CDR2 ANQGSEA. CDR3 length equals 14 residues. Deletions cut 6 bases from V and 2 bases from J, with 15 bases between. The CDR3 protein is CSVDRGDNTDTQYF. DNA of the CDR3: TGCAGCGTCGATAGGGGGGATAACACAGATACGCAGTATTTT.